This TCR beta chain was captured in a study of blood T cell repertoires in COVID-19. Only in-frame clones appear in the TCRdb table, and some are missing; sequencing was by immunoSEQ multiplex PCR. The sample carries 250,000 to 300,000 clones, approximately 82% recorded once. This CDR3 region has 16 residues. Trimming cost V 0 bases and J 6 bases; bases outside gene matches: 10. Germline lookup yields CDR1 LGHDT and CDR2 YNNKEL (reference sequence). Participants in the exposed group had met a COVID-19 case in the 2 weeks before joining the study. The chain is built from TRBV3-1 (or the pseudogene TRBV3-2) and TRBJ2-5; TRBD2 aligns across 7 bases. The specimen sequenced was PBMCs or T cells enriched from blood (not recorded which). This receptor was obtained from a man between 40 and 49 years old who had been exposed to COVID-19. The CDR3 DNA reads as TGTGCCAGCAGCCAAGATCTCCGACTAGCCCCCAAGACCCAGTACTTC. It yields the protein CASSQDLRLAPKTQYF.